This TCR beta chain emerged from a study of T cell repertoires in ileal Crohn's disease. General study points: High-frequency clones were more common in sorted CD8 than CD4 cells.

Clones were read by immunoSEQ multiplex PCR, and TCRdb kept only the in-frame ones, dropping some. The data show some 6,000 clones, with more than 75% seen just once and approximately 40% held by the top ten. Per germline, CDR1 SGHTA and CDR2 FQGNSA. This CDR3 contains 15 residues. Between the trimmed V and J ends, which lost 1 base and 8 bases, there was a span of 15 bases. About this clone: Its antigen is currently unknown.

As to time point: inflamed ileum from the surgical specimen. The sequence came from an adult with Crohn's disease. The rearrangement links TRBV7-2 to TRBJ2-1; D possibly matches TRBD1 or TRBD2 (5 bases each). Source material: ileal tissue. As DNA, the CDR3 is TGTGCCAGCAGCTTAGGGGGGTGGGTTCACTATGAGCAGTTCTTC. It encodes CASSLGGWVHYEQFF.